A single sample gave rise to the 21 T cell receptor beta chains below, sequenced in a study of T cell responses to AZD1222 COVID-19 vaccine. Profiled with immunoSEQ multiplex PCR; TCRdb holds only in-frame clones, not every one. This sample carries under 150,000 clones, around 94% of them seen once, and the ten largest clones take around 10%. The sample consisted of peripheral blood, taken 28 days after the second AZD1222 dose. The origin of the receptors is an adult who received the AZD1222 COVID-19 vaccine.

V gene TRBV30 combines with J gene TRBJ1-5; TRBD1 is a possible D gene (5 bases). The CDR3 has 13 residues. The germline CDR1 and CDR2 sequences are GTSNPN and SVGIG (reference sequence). Trimming removed 1 base from V and 4 bases from J, with 8 bases in between. CDR3 sequence reads: CAWSASGNQPQHF. For the CDR3, the DNA is TGTGCCTGGAGTGCTTCAGGGAATCAGCCCCAGCATTTT.

V gene TRBV2 combines with J gene TRBJ1-5, with D tentatively TRBD1 (5 bases). The germline V and J ends were trimmed by 6 bases and 6 bases, with 12 bases remaining between them. The CDR3 is 13 residues long. From germline, CDR1 is SNHLY and CDR2 FYNNEI. The CDR3, as DNA: TGTGCCAGCAGCGGGGGGGTAACTCAGCCCCAGCATTTT. Its protein is CASSGGVTQPQHF.

The V gene is TRBV21-1, the J gene TRBJ2-2; the D call in the table, TRBD2, was not verified against the DNA. TRBV21-1 is listed as a pseudogene. The CDR3 is 18 residues long. In nucleotides, the CDR3 is TGTGCCAGCAGCACCTTGACTAGCGGGGGGCTAGACACCGGGGAGCTGTTTTTT. As protein: CASSTLTSGGLDTGELFF.

This clone was recorded once. The V gene is TRBV7-2, the J gene TRBJ1-1; 9 nucleotides match TRBD1. Looked up from germline, CDR1 is SGHTA and CDR2 is FQGNSA. After removal of 1 base from V and 0 bases from J, the junction contained 0 bases not matched to a gene. The CDR3 runs to 15 residues. CDR3 sequence (DNA): TGTGCCAGCAGCTTAGGGACAGGGGTGAACACTGAAGCTTTCTTT. Protein product: CASSLGTGVNTEAFF. The full variable domain, rest sourced from reference TRBV7-2 and TRBJ1-1, is GAGVSQSPSNKVTEKGKDVELRCDPISGHTALYWYRQSLGQGLEFLIYFQGNSAPDKSGLPSDRFSAERTGGSVSTLTIQRTQQEDSAVYLCASSLGTGVNTEAFFGQGTRLTVV.

The V and J genes are TRBV7-2 and TRBJ2-5; D might be TRBD2 (6 bases). This CDR3 contains 15 residues. The germline V and J ends were trimmed by 6 bases and 9 bases, with 23 bases remaining between them. Germline V lookup: CDR1 SGHTA, CDR2 FQGNSA. CDR3 protein: CASSMTKRPPGAQYF. As DNA, the CDR3 is TGTGCCAGCAGTATGACTAAGCGCCCCCCGGGGGCCCAGTACTTC.

This rearrangement joins TRBV28 to TRBJ1-2; D might be TRBD1 (5 bases). Trimming shortened V by 8 bases and J by 0 bases, and 13 bases separated the two germline ends. This CDR3 spans 14 amino acids. Per germline, CDR1 MDHEN and CDR2 SYDVKM. CDR3 nucleotides: TGTGCCAGCGTGGGCGGGGGGGCTAACTATGGCTACACCTTC. Protein product: CASVGGGANYGYTF.

The chain has TRBV9 and TRBJ1-1; D might be TRBD1 (5 bases). The germline V and J ends were trimmed by 3 bases and 5 bases, with 17 bases remaining between them. The CDR3 sequence is 15 residues long. Germline CDR1 is SGDLS and CDR2 is YYNGEE. The CDR3 nucleotides are TGTGCCAGCAGCGCAGAGGATACGGGGCGGACTGAAGCTTTCTTT. This sequence encodes CASSAEDTGRTEAFF.

The rearrangement uses TRBV4-2 and TRBJ1-1, with D maybe TRBD1 (6 bases). The V gene lost 4 bases and the J gene lost 4 bases, with 10 bases spanning the gap. The germline V gene encodes CDR1 LGHNA and CDR2 YNFKEQ. This CDR3 is built from 13 residues. The CDR3 bases are TGTGCCAGCAGCCGGCAGGGGTCCACTGAAGCTTTCTTT. Residues: CASSRQGSTEAFF.

This clone is termed large. The V gene is TRBV7-2, the J gene TRBJ1-2; D perhaps matches TRBD1 (6 bases). V lost 1 base and J 0 bases, leaving 6 bases between the germline ends. The germline gives CDR1 SGHTA, CDR2 FQGNSA. The CDR3 loop spans 14 amino acids. For the CDR3, the DNA is TGTGCCAGCAGCTTAGGGACAGCTAACTATGGCTACACCTTC. Protein sequence: CASSLGTANYGYTF.

The chain links TRBV6-5 to TRBJ2-3; D may be TRBD1 (7 bases). The CDR3 consists of 10 residues. The V and J ends lost 8 bases and 10 bases respectively, with 10 bases between them. From germline, CDR1 is MNHEY and CDR2 SVGAGI. The CDR3 spells CASGGGAQYF. CDR3 nucleotides: TGTGCCAGCGGAGGGGGCGCGCAGTATTTT.

The V and J genes are TRBV9 and TRBJ2-3; D may be TRBD2 (5 bases). This CDR3 has 14 residues. Trimming removed 4 bases from V and 3 bases from J, with 12 bases in between. CDR1 and CDR2 (germline): SGDLS, YYNGEE. The CDR3 nucleotides are TGTGCCAGCAGCCCCCAACGAGGGACAGATACGCAGTATTTT. It translates to CASSPQRGTDTQYF.

The J gene is TRBJ2-1, the V gene TRBV7-9; no firm D call. Trimming took off 5 bases at V and 7 bases at J, with 9 bases between the two ends. The CDR3 consists of 12 residues. The germline V gene encodes CDR1 SEHNR and CDR2 FQNEAQ (reference sequence). The CDR3 region is CASSTTSNEQFF. The CDR3 DNA follows: TGTGCCAGCAGCACCACCTCAAATGAGCAGTTCTTC.

This sequence joins TRBV5-4 and TRBJ2-7, with a weak D call TRBD1 (6 bases). The V end lost 4 bases, the J end lost 0 bases, and 11 bases lay between the germline ends. The CDR3 spans 14 residues. Germline CDR1 reads SGHNT; CDR2 reads YYREEE (reference sequence). CDR3 nucleotides: TGTGCCAGCAGCCCCCGACAGGCCTCCTACGAGCAGTACTTC. Encoded protein: CASSPRQASYEQYF.

V and J are TRBV5-1 and TRBJ2-5, with 7 bases aligning to TRBD1. The CDR3 consists of 13 residues. Germline CDR1 SGHRS, CDR2 YFSETQ. V was pared by 4 bases and J by 2 bases, with 2 bases of the junction left unmatched. The CDR3 here is CASSLGQQETQYF. The DNA of the CDR3 is TGCGCCAGCAGCCTGGGACAGCAAGAGACCCAGTACTTC.

This CDR3 reads CASSSLKGSSYGYTF. CDR3 DNA sequence: TGTGCCAGCAGCTCTCTCAAGGGAAGTTCCTATGGCTACACCTTC. The J gene is TRBJ1-2, the V gene TRBV11-2; no definite D call. The length of the CDR3 is 15 residues. The germline gives CDR1 SGHAT, CDR2 FQNNGV. V lost 4 bases and J 4 bases, leaving 16 bases between the germline ends. The full variable domain, with the rest looked up from reference TRBV11-2 and TRBJ1-2, is EAGVAQSPRYKIIEKRQSVAFWCNPISGHATLYWYQQILGQGPKLLIQFQNNGVVDDSQLPKDRFSAERLKGVDSTLKIQPAKLEDSAVYLCASSSLKGSSYGYTFGSGTRLTVV.

The CDR3 sequence is CASSEGSSYEQYV. The CDR3 DNA follows: TGTGCCAGCAGTGAAGGCAGCTCCTACGAGCAGTACGTC. V gene TRBV6-1 combines with J gene TRBJ2-7; D unresolved. Germline CDR1 reads MNHNS; CDR2 reads SASEGT. V gave up 1 base and J gave up 0 bases, with 4 bases separating them. This CDR3 spans 13 amino acids.

The chain uses TRBV27 and TRBJ1-2; 7 bases fit TRBD1. The CDR3 loop spans 14 amino acids. The germline CDR1 and CDR2 sequences are MNHEY and SMNVEV (reference sequence). V dropped 6 bases and J dropped 4; count of bases not matched to a gene: 8. The CDR3 sequence: CASSPGQHSYGYTF. In DNA form, the CDR3 reads TGTGCCAGCAGCCCGGGACAGCATTCCTATGGCTACACCTTC.

V and J are TRBV27 and TRBJ2-7; 9 bases are a match to TRBD2. V shed 7 bases and J 7 bases; nucleotides not matched to a gene: 2. This CDR3 spans 11 amino acids. CDR1 is MNHEY, CDR2 SMNVEV, per germline (reference sequence). The CDR3 is CASKAGGEQYF. The CDR3 DNA follows: TGTGCCAGCAAAGCGGGAGGTGAGCAGTACTTC.

The chain links TRBV18 to TRBJ2-3, with D perhaps matching TRBD2 (5 bases). The CDR3 has 15 residues. The ends were cut back, 6 bases at V and 0 bases at J, with 13 bases in the middle. Germline V gives CDR1 KGHSH, CDR2 LQKENI. CDR3 loop: CASSPAGRSTDTQYF. The CDR3 DNA is TGTGCCAGCTCCCCCGCGGGTAGAAGCACAGATACGCAGTATTTT.

This clone was seen once. The chain links TRBV7-8 to TRBJ1-6; TRBD1 matches 8 bases. This CDR3 has 15 amino acids. V dropped 4 bases and J dropped 5; count of bases not matched to a gene: 4. CDR1 is SGHVS, CDR2 FQNEAQ, per germline. CDR3 in DNA: TGTGCCAGCAGCTCAGGACAGGGAAATAATTCACCCCTCCACTTT. This codes for CASSSGQGNNSPLHF.

The chain is built from TRBV15 and TRBJ1-1; tentative D call: TRBD1 (5 bases). V was shortened by 3 bases and J by 1 base, with 15 bases between the two germline ends. The CDR3 has 16 amino acids. In germline, CDR1 is LNHNV, CDR2 YYDKDF (reference sequence). CDR3 in DNA: TGTGCCACCAGCAGGGCAGGCCTTGGGGGGAACACTGAAGCTTTCTTT. Protein product: CATSRAGLGGNTEAFF.